Listed below are T cell receptor beta chains from one sample, sequenced in a study of response to subunit inactivated influenza vaccine. Using its own MiXCR run on the RT-PCR reads, TCRdb lists one record per CDR3 protein. The sample holds 550,000 to 600,000 distinct CDR3 sequences; about 10% are singletons and the top ten take roughly 10%. The material sequenced was PBMCs from blood, taken on the day of vaccination. The receptor source for this set is a man aged 45-65 years who received an inactivated influenza vaccine. Both conserved end residues are part of each CDR3. A D gene is named only where the DNA matches it firmly. A clone size is listed for some rows: how often the clone was seen (once, few, many), or a class if it is expanded.

CDR3nt | CDR3aa | j_gene | abundance | v_gene | d_gene
TGTGCCAGCGCCCGACAGAACACCGGGGAGCTGTTTTTT | CASARQNTGELFF | TRBJ2-2 | few | TRBV7-2 | .
TGTGCCAGCAAGGGACTAGCGGGAGGAAAGGGCACAGATACGCAGTATTTT | CASKGLAGGKGTDTQYF | TRBJ2-3 | . | TRBV2 | TRBD2
TGTGCCAGTAGTAAACCGGGACAGGGGTACCACGAGCAGTACTTC | CASSKPGQGYHEQYF | TRBJ2-7 | . | TRBV19 | TRBD1
TGTGCCAGCACCAACAGGGGGCGGGTGTCCGGGGAGCTGTTTTTT | CASTNRGRVSGELFF | TRBJ2-2 | . | TRBV12-3/TRBV12-4 | TRBD1
TGTGCCAGCAGCTTAGTGGGCAGGCTCACAGATACGCAGTATTTT | CASSLVGRLTDTQYF | TRBJ2-3 | few | TRBV7-8 | .
TGCAGCGTTGAGGTAGCGGGCTCCTACAATGAGCAGTTCTTC | CSVEVAGSYNEQFF | TRBJ2-1 | many | TRBV29-1 | TRBD2
TGCAGTGCTAGAGTTGTAGCGGGGTACAATGAGCAGTTCTTC | CSARVVAGYNEQFF | TRBJ2-1 | few | TRBV20-1 | TRBD2
TGCAGTGCTAGAGATTTTCGCCTAGGGGACAACGAGCAGTACTTC | CSARDFRLGDNEQYF | TRBJ2-7 | . | TRBV20-1 | .
TGCGCCAGCAGCTTGGCCGGCGGGGGGACTATTACCTACGAGCAGTACTTC | CASSLAGGGTITYEQYF | TRBJ2-7 | . | TRBV5-1 | TRBD2
TGTGCCAGCAGCTTAGTGGTCGGTGTGTCGCGGCGGGGTCCCGGGGAGACCCAGTACTTC | CASSLVVGVSRRGPGETQYF | TRBJ2-5 | . | TRBV7-6 | .
TGTGCCAGCAGTTTAGCGCTGGGGGACAGCTACTCCTACGAGCAGTACTTC | CASSLALGDSYSYEQYF | TRBJ2-7 | few | TRBV12-3/TRBV12-4 | TRBD1
TGTGCCAGCAGCCAACCTTTATCGGGGGGACAAGAGACCCAGTACTTC | CASSQPLSGGQETQYF | TRBJ2-5 | few | TRBV3-1 | TRBD2
TGCAGTGCTAGTGGACTAGCGGGGAGGTACAATGAGCAGTTCTTC | CSASGLAGRYNEQFF | TRBJ2-1 | many | TRBV20-1 | TRBD2
TGCGCCAGCAGCCAAGAAAATGTTGTGGCGGGAACCTACGAGCAGTACTTC | CASSQENVVAGTYEQYF | TRBJ2-7 | few | TRBV4-3 | .
TGTGCCACCAGCAGTGGGATAAGGACCGGGGAGCTGTTTTTT | CATSSGIRTGELFF | TRBJ2-2 | many | TRBV15 | .
TGTGCCATCAGTGAGTCAGTTAGCGGGGGGCCTCACGAGCAGTTCTTC | CAISESVSGGPHEQFF | TRBJ2-1 | few | TRBV10-3 | TRBD2
TGTGCCAGCAGACTCGTGGGGGTGCGGGAGCAGTACTTC | CASRLVGVREQYF | TRBJ2-7 | few | TRBV12-3/TRBV12-4 | .
TGTGCCAGCAGTTTAAGGGGGGCTGGAAACACCATATATTTT | CASSLRGAGNTIYF | TRBJ1-3 | few | TRBV27 | .
TGCAGTGCTAGAGATCTAGGGCGGCTTGACAATGAGCAGTTCTTC | CSARDLGRLDNEQFF | TRBJ2-1 | few | TRBV20-1 | .
TGTGCCAGCAGCAAAGGGGGGTCTGCGGCTAGCGGGACCTCTTCCTACAATGAGCAGTTCTTC | CASSKGGSAASGTSSYNEQFF | TRBJ2-1 | . | TRBV21-1 | .
TGTGCCAGCAGCTTAGAGACCGGCTTTGGAGCGGGTACGCAGTATTTT | CASSLETGFGAGTQYF | TRBJ2-3 | few | TRBV7-2 | .
TGTGCCAGCAGCGCGAGGGGGGTGGCGCAACGTGGCTACACCTTC | CASSARGVAQRGYTF | TRBJ1-2 | few | TRBV7-9 | .
TGTGCCAGCGGGATGTATGAGACCCAGTACTTC | CASGMYETQYF | TRBJ2-5 | . | TRBV25-1 | .
TGTGCCTGGAGTGGGGCGGGGCTCAACACCGGGGAGCTGTTTTTT | CAWSGAGLNTGELFF | TRBJ2-2 | few | TRBV30 | .
TGTGCCATCAGTCAGGGGGTAACCTACGAGCAGTACTTC | CAISQGVTYEQYF | TRBJ2-7 | few | TRBV10-3 | TRBD1
TGTGCCAGCAGCTTGGTCCTCAGGGAGACCCAGTACTTC | CASSLVLRETQYF | TRBJ2-5 | few | TRBV7-7 | .
TGCGCCAGCAGCCAAGATCTCGGCAGCGCAGGGGCTAATGAAAAACTGTTTTTT | CASSQDLGSAGANEKLFF | TRBJ1-4 | few | TRBV4-3 | .
TGCGCCAGCAGCGAAACAGGGCCTGGTCAGCCCCAGCATTTT | CASSETGPGQPQHF | TRBJ1-5 | many | TRBV5-1 | .
TGCAGTGCTAGTAGCCCTCGCTCCTACGAGCAGTACTTC | CSASSPRSYEQYF | TRBJ2-7 | . | TRBV20-1 | .
TGTGCCAGCAGTGCCTCTGCCGGGACAACTGGAAACACCATATATTTT | CASSASAGTTGNTIYF | TRBJ1-3 | few | TRBV28 | .
TGTGCCACCAGTGGGGGAGGAGGGGGCGAGGGTGAGCAGTTCTTC | CATSGGGGGEGEQFF | TRBJ2-1 | few | TRBV24-1 | .
TGTGCCAGCAGTTTAGGCACAGGGGGATGGGAAAAACTGTTTTTT | CASSLGTGGWEKLFF | TRBJ1-4 | . | TRBV12-3/TRBV12-4 | TRBD1
TGTGCCAGCAGCGGGGGGACAGGGGGCCTCAATCAGCCCCAGCATTTT | CASSGGTGGLNQPQHF | TRBJ1-5 | . | TRBV9 | TRBD1
TGCGCCAGCAGCTTGTTTGCTAGCGGGGGGGCCTACGAGCAGTACTTC | CASSLFASGGAYEQYF | TRBJ2-7 | once | TRBV5-1 | TRBD2
TGCAGTGCTAGAGGCAGGGGGTTTAGCTCCTACGAGCAGTACTTC | CSARGRGFSSYEQYF | TRBJ2-7 | . | TRBV20-1 | TRBD1
TGTGCCAGCAGTTCCCGGACCCCTGGTGAGCAGTTCTTC | CASSSRTPGEQFF | TRBJ2-1 | . | TRBV12-3/TRBV12-4 | .
TGTGCCAGCAGTTACAGGGGGCGGGGGGCCAACGTCCTGACTTTC | CASSYRGRGANVLTF | TRBJ2-6 | few | TRBV6-2/TRBV6-3 | TRBD1
TGTGCCAGCAGGGGACTAGCCTCCGGGGAGCTGTTTTTT | CASRGLASGELFF | TRBJ2-2 | many | TRBV12-3/TRBV12-4 | TRBD2
TGTGCCAGCAGCCAAATCGGACAGAAGGAGACCCAGTACTTC | CASSQIGQKETQYF | TRBJ2-5 | . | TRBV3-1 | .
TGCAGCGTTGGGGAGACAGGGAAACTAGAGGGTGGCTACACCTTC | CSVGETGKLEGGYTF | TRBJ1-2 | . | TRBV29-1 | TRBD1
TGTGCCAGCAGTTTCGCCGGCTATAATTCACCCCTCCACTTT | CASSFAGYNSPLHF | TRBJ1-6 | few | TRBV12-3/TRBV12-4 | .
TGTGCCAGCAGTTACTCCTCGTCCGAGACAGGGGCGTACGAGCAGTACTTC | CASSYSSSETGAYEQYF | TRBJ2-7 | many | TRBV6-5 | TRBD1